This entry lists 20 T cell receptor beta chains sequenced from one sample in a study of identical twins. TCRdb ran MiXCR on the 5' RACE reads and lists one entry per CDR3 protein. The sample consists of approximately 500,000 distinct CDR3 sequences, roughly 15% of them appearing once. Another study also made use of these data, one on yellow fever vaccine responses in identical twins.

Sequences were obtained from CD4+ T cells sorted from blood. The receptors come from a woman aged 18-30 years in good health.

This clonotype has more than one count but fewer than ten. This chain links TRBV3-1 with TRBJ2-5, with D unresolved. Trimming removed 0 bases at V and 4 bases at J, with 12 bases between. Germline V gene sequence: CDR1 LGHDT, CDR2 YNNKEL (reference sequence). This CDR3 region has 15 residues. The CDR3 DNA is TGTGCCAGCAGCCAAGATCGCAAGCGCCCAGAGACCCAGTACTTC. It translates to CASSQDRKRPETQYF.

The chain carries TRBV7-2 and TRBJ1-6, with TRBD1 as a possible D gene (5 bases). Trimming took 1 base from V and 9 from J, leaving 13 bases between them. The CDR3 totals 15 residues. CDR1 and CDR2 (germline): SGHTA, FQGNSA. The CDR3 sequence: CASSLGGITSSPLHF. The CDR3 coding sequence is TGTGCCAGCAGCTTAGGGGGCATAACGTCTTCACCCCTCCACTTT.

This clonotype was detected a few times. The chain has TRBV7-6 and TRBJ2-2, with D possibly being TRBD1 or TRBD2 (5 bases each). In germline, CDR1 is SGHVS, CDR2 FNYEAQ. With 5 bases removed from V and 6 bases from J, the gap between germline ends came to 13 bases. The CDR3 is 14 residues long. The CDR3 here is CASSEWQGAGELFF. The CDR3, as DNA: TGTGCCAGCAGCGAGTGGCAGGGAGCCGGGGAGCTGTTTTTT. The whole variable domain, remainder taken from reference TRBV7-6 and TRBJ2-2, is GAGVSQSPRYKVTKRGQDVALRCDPISGHVSLYWYRQALGQGPEFLTYFNYEAQQDKSGLPNDRFSAERPEGSISTLTIQRTEQRDSAMYRCASSEWQGAGELFFGEGSRLTVL.

The rearrangement uses TRBV12-3 or TRBV12-4 and TRBJ2-3; TRBD2 agrees at 16 bases. V lost 5 bases, J lost 5 bases, and 10 bases stayed unmatched. The CDR3 has 18 amino acids. CDR3 in amino acids: CASSPGTSGRAWEDTQYF. CDR3 DNA: TGTGCCAGCAGTCCCGGGACTAGCGGGAGGGCCTGGGAAGATACGCAGTATTTT.

This clonotype was seen a handful of times. This chain uses TRBV4-2 with TRBJ2-2, with D possibly TRBD1 on 6 matching bases. The CDR3 is 13 residues long. Trimming removed 5 bases at V and 5 bases at J, with 9 bases between. The germline V gene encodes CDR1 LGHNA and CDR2 YNFKEQ. The CDR3 bases are TGTGCCAGCAGCGGAACAGGGACCGGGGAGCTGTTTTTT. As protein: CASSGTGTGELFF.

This clonotype was counted a few times. The rearrangement uses TRBV12-3 or TRBV12-4 and TRBJ1-2; D gene unclear. V was shortened by 2 bases and J by 4 bases, with 11 bases between the two germline ends. This CDR3 contains 14 residues. As DNA, the CDR3 is TGTGCCAGCAGTTTAATAGAAGGGAGCTATGGCTACACCTTC. Its translation is CASSLIEGSYGYTF.

V is TRBV29-1 and J is TRBJ1-1; tentatively, D is TRBD1 (5 bases). CDR1 SQVTM and CDR2 ANQGSEA come from the germline V gene. The germline V and J ends were trimmed by 5 bases and 2 bases, with 12 bases remaining between them. The CDR3 contains 13 residues. The CDR3 DNA reads TGCAGCGTTAATAAGGGGTTCAACACTGAAGCTTTCTTT. It encodes CSVNKGFNTEAFF.

This rearrangement joins TRBV5-5 to TRBJ2-3; 7 bases agree with TRBD1. Germline CDR1 is SGHKS and CDR2 is YYEKEE (reference sequence). The V segment lost 3 bases and the J segment 8 bases; nucleotides outside the gene matches: 15. This CDR3 contains 16 residues. The CDR3 DNA reads as TGTGCCAGCAGCTCGATAGAACAGGGGTGGTTAGCTACGCAGTATTTT. Amino acids: CASSSIEQGWLATQYF.

A few counts support this clonotype. The chain links TRBV5-1 to TRBJ2-1, with 7 nucleotides matching TRBD1. Germline assignment: CDR1 SGHRS and CDR2 YFSETQ. The CDR3 runs to 16 residues. Unmatched junction bases numbered 11, after V lost 3 bases and J lost 5 bases. The CDR3 sequence: CASSSDRTGPNNEQFF. The CDR3 DNA is TGCGCCAGCAGCTCTGATCGGACAGGCCCAAACAATGAGCAGTTCTTC.

V is TRBV19 and J is TRBJ2-3; 12 nucleotides agree with TRBD2. From germline, CDR1 is LNHDA and CDR2 SQIVND (reference sequence). The CDR3 is made up of 17 amino acids. Trimming cost V 2 bases and J 5 bases; bases outside gene matches: 8. The CDR3 protein is CASSILPSGRVGDTQYF. The CDR3 bases are TGTGCCAGTAGTATACTCCCTAGCGGGAGGGTGGGAGATACGCAGTATTTT.

The J gene is TRBJ2-5, the V gene TRBV4-1; 7 bases align to TRBD2. The V gene's germline CDR1 is MGHRA and CDR2 YSYEKL. V shed 1 base and J 7 bases; nucleotides not matched to a gene: 9. This CDR3 has 15 residues. For the CDR3, the DNA is TGCGCCAGCAGCCAAGCCGGGACTATGGGTGGGACCCAGTACTTC. It yields the protein CASSQAGTMGGTQYF.

This clonotype was found a few times. The rearrangement links TRBV5-6 to TRBJ2-7, with D perhaps TRBD2 (6 bases). Germline loops: CDR1 SGHDT, CDR2 YYEEEE. V lost 7 bases, J lost 4 bases, and 18 bases lay in between. This CDR3 spans 14 amino acids. The DNA of the CDR3 is TGTGCCAGCTGCCGGGACGGCGGGATATACGAGCAGTACTTC. As protein: CASCRDGGIYEQYF.

This chain links TRBV5-1 with TRBJ2-1; TRBD2 aligns across 13 bases. This CDR3 region has 19 residues. Germline values: CDR1 SGHRS, CDR2 YFSETQ. The J segment lost 0 bases and the V segment lost 3 bases, leaving 9 bases of the junction unmatched. The CDR3 spells CASSSAGTSGVSSYNEQFF. CDR3 coding DNA: TGCGCCAGCAGCTCCGCCGGGACTAGCGGGGTGAGCTCCTACAATGAGCAGTTCTTC.

This clonotype was found a few times. The rearrangement uses TRBV5-1 and TRBJ1-5; no definite D call. The CDR3 is 15 residues long. Germline CDR1 SGHRS, CDR2 YFSETQ. Trimming took 1 base from V and 4 from J, leaving 12 bases between them. As DNA, the CDR3 is TGCGCCAGCAGCTTGTTTTCGGGCCAAAATCAGCCCCAGCATTTT. This sequence encodes CASSLFSGQNQPQHF.

The chain has TRBV5-1 and TRBJ2-1; no clear D. Germline CDR1 is SGHRS and CDR2 is YFSETQ. V was shortened by 0 bases and J by 8 bases, with 12 bases between the two germline ends. The CDR3 is 14 residues long. The CDR3 loop is CASSLDNWFDEQFF. DNA for the CDR3: TGCGCCAGCAGCTTGGATAACTGGTTCGATGAGCAGTTCTTC.

The chain recombines TRBV20-1 with TRBJ2-7, with D possibly TRBD1 on 5 matching bases. The germline gives CDR1 DFQATT, CDR2 SNEGSKA (reference sequence). The CDR3 runs to 14 residues. Trimming removed 0 bases from V and 4 bases from J, with 13 bases in between. The CDR3 spells CSARDRRVSYEQYF. CDR3 bases: TGCAGTGCTAGAGATCGCAGGGTATCATACGAGCAGTACTTC.

The rearrangement uses TRBV20-1 and TRBJ2-5; D call uncertain. Germline-derived CDR1 and CDR2 are DFQATT and SNEGSKA (reference sequence). The CDR3 spans 15 residues. Deletions cut 0 bases from V and 4 bases from J, with 15 bases between. CDR3 bases: TGCAGTGCTAGAGATTATAAGGGTTGGGGAGAGACCCAGTACTTC. Residues: CSARDYKGWGETQYF.

This clonotype was counted a few times. The chain has TRBV5-5 and TRBJ2-7, with D possibly matching TRBD1 (5 bases). Trimming left V 0 bases short and J 3 bases short, with 16 bases between. Per germline, CDR1 SGHKS and CDR2 YYEKEE (reference sequence). The CDR3 totals 16 residues. CDR3 in amino acids: CASSLGQGASSYEQYF. The CDR3 DNA reads TGTGCCAGCAGCTTGGGGCAGGGTGCTAGTAGCTACGAGCAGTACTTC.

The chain employs TRBV5-1 and TRBJ2-1, with 7 bases matching TRBD2. Germline CDR1 SGHRS, CDR2 YFSETQ. The V and J ends lost 5 bases and 3 bases, in that order; junction bases with no gene match: 8. The CDR3 spans 15 residues. The chain's CDR3 is CASSLMVAGYNEQFF. CDR3 sequence (DNA): TGCGCCAGCAGTCTGATGGTAGCGGGCTACAATGAGCAGTTCTTC.

This rearrangement joins TRBV11-3 to TRBJ1-2; D not resolved. CDR3 length: 11 amino acids. Between the trimmed V and J ends, which lost 8 bases and 1 base, there was a span of 5 bases. Germline CDR1 reads SGHNT; CDR2 reads YENEEA. CDR3 nucleotides: TGTGCCAGCGGGAATAACTATGGCTACACCTTC. This codes for CASGNNYGYTF.